The 10 T cell receptor beta chains given below trace back to one sample, sequenced in a study of cytomegalovirus exposure and HLA in healthy donors. Researchers ran the PCR with 60 Vbeta and 13 Jbeta primers. TCRdb keeps only in-frame clones here, not all; method: immunoSEQ multiplex PCR. The table has approximately 180,000 clones, about 85% seen once; the top ten hold roughly 1.4%. The sequenced material came from PBMCs. The receptor source for this set is a woman between 45 and 65 years old in good health and CMV-seronegative.

The chain carries TRBV5-6 and TRBJ2-7; D possibly corresponds to TRBD1 (6 bases). V lost 1 base and J lost 3, with 17 bases in between. CDR3 size: 16 residues. Germline lookup yields CDR1 SGHDT and CDR2 YYEEEE. The CDR3 loop reads CASSLFRRQVFYEQYF. The CDR3 coding sequence is TGTGCCAGCAGCTTGTTCCGACGACAGGTATTCTACGAGCAGTACTTC. Full variable domain (remainder filled in from reference TRBV5-6 and TRBJ2-7): DAGVTQSPTHLIKTRGQQVTLRCSPKSGHDTVSWYQQALGQGPQFIFQYYEEEERQRGNFPDRFSGHQFPNYSSELNVNALLLGDSALYLCASSLFRRQVFYEQYFGPGTRLTVT.

The chain has TRBV7-2 and TRBJ1-3, with 7 bases that match TRBD1. J lost 2 bases, V lost 5 bases, and 12 bases had no gene match. Germline CDR1 is SGHTA and CDR2 is FQGNSA. CDR3 length equals 17 residues. The CDR3 sequence: CASSPHRGSRAGNTIYF. The CDR3 DNA is TGTGCCAGCAGCCCCCACAGGGGCAGTAGAGCTGGAAACACCATATATTTT.

This clone was counted a few times. The chain uses TRBV10-3 and TRBJ2-1, with D possibly being TRBD2 (7 bases). The germline V gene has CDR1 ENHRY and CDR2 SYGVKD. This CDR3 has 14 amino acids. V dropped 4 bases and J dropped 3 bases, with 10 bases sitting between them. For the CDR3, the DNA is TGTGCCATCAGTGCGGGGGGCAGCTACAATGAGCAGTTCTTC. This gives the protein CAISAGGSYNEQFF.

This clone has just a few counts. V and J are TRBV5-6 and TRBJ2-7; 10 bases match TRBD2. V lost 4 bases and J lost 0; bases outside the gene matches: 4. This CDR3 is built from 15 residues. Germline CDR1 SGHDT, CDR2 YYEEEE. CDR3 protein: CASSPGTSASYEQYF. In DNA form, the CDR3 reads TGTGCCAGCAGCCCCGGGACTAGCGCCTCCTACGAGCAGTACTTC.

V and J are TRBV4-1 and TRBJ1-6; D is unresolved. V lost 4 bases and J 9 bases, leaving 13 bases between the germline ends. Germline V lookup: CDR1 MGHRA, CDR2 YSYEKL. The CDR3 is made up of 14 amino acids. CDR3 bases: TGCGCCAGCAGCCGAGGGAGAGAGATTTCACCCCTCCACTTT. Its protein is CASSRGREISPLHF.

V gene TRBV7-9 combines with J gene TRBJ2-7; 9 bases agree with TRBD1. Germline CDR1 and CDR2: SEHNR and FQNEAQ (reference sequence). The CDR3 consists of 16 residues. Germline trimming cut 3 bases from V and 1 base from J; bases unmatched to any gene: 7. CDR3 in amino acids: CASSFGQGRGSYEQYF. The CDR3 DNA reads as TGTGCCAGCAGCTTCGGACAGGGGAGGGGATCCTACGAGCAGTACTTC.

The rearrangement uses TRBV9 and TRBJ1-2; no definite D call. The germline CDR1 and CDR2 sequences are SGDLS and YYNGEE. The germline V and J ends were trimmed by 0 bases and 2 bases, with 14 bases remaining between them. The CDR3 has 16 amino acids. The CDR3 region has the DNA TGTGCCAGCAGCGTAGGGAGCCGAGGGCTAAACTATGGCTACACCTTC. This gives the protein CASSVGSRGLNYGYTF.

The V and J genes are TRBV7-2 and TRBJ1-4, with D unclear. Looked up from germline, CDR1 is SGHTA and CDR2 is FQGNSA. The CDR3 has 14 residues. Trimming cost V 3 bases and J 3 bases, with 8 bases left between them. CDR3 nucleotides: TGTGCCAGCAGCTTCGCCGGGTCTAATGAAAAACTGTTTTTT. Amino acid sequence: CASSFAGSNEKLFF.

The V and J genes are TRBV19 and TRBJ2-2; 9 positions match TRBD1. V dropped 3 bases and J dropped 1; count of bases not matched to a gene: 3. CDR1 and CDR2 (germline): LNHDA, SQIVND (reference sequence). The CDR3 length is 16 residues. CDR3 bases: TGTGCCAGTAGTATGCCGGGACAGGGGAACACCGGGGAGCTGTTTTTT. It is translated as CASSMPGQGNTGELFF.

V gene TRBV5-8 combines with J gene TRBJ2-7; weak D call: TRBD2 (6 bases). The CDR3 spans 15 residues. Per germline, CDR1 SGHTS and CDR2 YDEGEE. Trimming cost V 2 bases and J 0 bases, with 12 bases left between them. CDR3 sequence reads: CASSFGTSSSYEQYF. CDR3 bases: TGTGCCAGCAGCTTTGGGACTTCAAGCTCCTACGAGCAGTACTTC.